A selection of T cell receptor beta chains follows, all from one sample in a study of blood T cell repertoires in COVID-19. Repertoires were generated with immunoSEQ multiplex PCR, while TCRdb's copy carries only in-frame clones and drops some. The sample lists about 140,000 clones; approximately 85% were seen once. The sequenced sample was peripheral blood. These receptors were collected from a man aged 50 or older with acute or convalescent COVID-19. The CDR3 runs from the conserved cysteine through the conserved F or W. Each record gives: CDR3 length, V gene, CDR3 protein.

cdr3_length: 15
v_call: TRBV9
cdr3_aa: CASSSEGGAPDTQYF

cdr3_length: 14
v_call: TRBV11-2
cdr3_aa: CASSSWTVSYEQYF

cdr3_length: 16
v_call: TRBV6-5
cdr3_aa: CASSYSIQAKNTEAFF

cdr3_length: 15
v_call: TRBV5-1
cdr3_aa: CASSLVATMNTEAFF

cdr3_length: 17
v_call: TRBV7-9
cdr3_aa: CASSLGTSGGWYNEQFF

cdr3_length: 15
v_call: TRBV3-1/TRBV3-2
cdr3_aa: CASSPLPKSQETQYF

cdr3_length: 13
v_call: TRBV18
cdr3_aa: CASSTGLDTEAFF

cdr3_length: 14
v_call: TRBV19
cdr3_aa: CASSIGQFNQPQHF

cdr3_length: 16
v_call: TRBV28
cdr3_aa: CASSFLAGGEYNEQFF

cdr3_length: 15
v_call: TRBV11-3
cdr3_aa: CASRPGTAPQETQYF

cdr3_length: 16
v_call: TRBV3-1/TRBV3-2
cdr3_aa: CASSRDHGELPDEQYF

cdr3_length: 12
v_call: TRBV29-1
cdr3_aa: CSVERLEGTQYF

cdr3_length: 14
v_call: TRBV6-4
cdr3_aa: CASSQTSVYNEQFF

cdr3_length: 12
v_call: TRBV19
cdr3_aa: CAELQGVWGYTF

cdr3_length: 15
v_call: TRBV18
cdr3_aa: CASSPPTGMGEKLFF

cdr3_length: 17
v_call: TRBV11-3
cdr3_aa: CASSFAQGLETTDEQFF

cdr3_length: 13
v_call: TRBV5-1
cdr3_aa: CTSSLTVNTEAFF

cdr3_length: 17
v_call: TRBV9
cdr3_aa: CASSPTGLADITDTQYF

cdr3_length: 14
v_call: TRBV19
cdr3_aa: CASTPGEGDYEQYF

cdr3_length: 15
v_call: TRBV4-1
cdr3_aa: CASSPLALNTGELFF

cdr3_length: 19
v_call: TRBV6-1
cdr3_aa: CASSERLLAVSTRYNEQFF

cdr3_length: 13
v_call: TRBV28
cdr3_aa: CASRNWGQGKLFF

cdr3_length: 14
v_call: TRBV11-3
cdr3_aa: CASSLGYGSYEQYF

cdr3_length: 14
v_call: TRBV7-9
cdr3_aa: CASSSPTVDHGYTF